The present entry profiles one T cell receptor beta chain with its context. The antigen remains unidentified. This may arise from a read error, as a much more abundant clone is one base away. TCRdb re-derived calls from the 5' RACE reads in MiXCR, one entry per CDR3 protein. Of roughly 90,000 distinct CDR3 sequences in the sample, roughly 3.2% are singletons; the top ten hold around 3.1%. The data were obtained in a study of neurological immune-mediated disorders. Overall study findings and caveats: Phylogenetic grouping assigned the repertoires of 18 of 34 multiple sclerosis patients to one related-CDR3 cluster, which constitutes a possible signature. None of the features examined (clinical or MRI) was associated with the multiple sclerosis repertoire cluster.

The CDR3 runs to 10 residues. The ends were cut back, 3 bases at V and 6 bases at J, with 3 bases in the middle. The specimen was PBMCs. The receptor was isolated from a woman aged 50 to 60 with multiple sclerosis. V gene TRBV12-3 or TRBV12-4 combines with J gene TRBJ2-7, with D hard to call. This CDR3 reads CASSLSEQYF. CDR3 nucleotides: TGTGCCAGCAGTTTGAGCGAGCAGTACTTC.